The entry below gives a single T cell receptor beta chain sequence along with its context. These data come from a study of blood T cell repertoires in COVID-19. Turning to the study itself: The United States, Italy and Spain provided the acute and convalescent COVID-19 samples. PBMCs, B-cell-depleted T cells, or T cells provided the cDNA or gDNA that made up the material.

This CDR3 comprises 15 residues. The V gene's germline CDR1 is SGHAT and CDR2 FQNNGV. J lost 1 base, V lost 4 bases, and 7 bases had no gene match. Source study methods: From reference gene primer amplification, estimates of nucleated cell counts were derived. Produced via immunoSEQ multiplex PCR; TCRdb's table is partial and in-frame only. V and J calls and clone size are given by that table; D and trimming were obtained from the DNA. The sample consists of around 67,000 clones, about 93% of them appearing once. Material for sequencing was peripheral blood. The rearrangement joins TRBV11-2 to TRBJ2-7; 7 bases line up with TRBD2. The TCR comes from a human donor in a cohort sampled during active COVID-19. This CDR3 is CASSSLRGVSYEQYF. The CDR3 DNA sequence: TGTGCCAGCAGCTCCCTCCGGGGGGTGTCCTACGAGCAGTACTTC.